The TCR beta chain described here comes from a study of PD-L1 blockade in urothelial cancer (dated by TCRdb to 2015 to 2018). Turning to the overall study: All patients started therapy around 2014 and received atezolizumab 1,200 mg intravenously every 3 weeks. About 90% of the roughly 29 patients were identified as males with urothelial cancer of bladder origin, and a prior smoking history was reported by 18 of 29 patients. Patients had an ECOG performance status of 0 or 1 and had received between 0 and 3 prior chemotherapy regimens. Blood samples were analyzed at two time points: 3 weeks after treatment start (second dose) and 6 weeks after treatment start. Blood samples yielded a median of roughly 140,000 T cells and 65,000 to 95,000 unique TCRs, with median clonality about 0.08. Somatic, immune and clinical correlates of response to PD-L1 blockade with atezolizumab in urothelial cancer were the focus of an exploratory multi-omic analysis. Pretreatment tumor samples, along with matched peripheral blood serially collected before and after atezolizumab treatment, were subjected to TCR sequencing. Durable clinical benefit was defined as progression-free survival longer than 6 months, and TCR features were also tested against progression-free and overall survival. In the same patients who had TCR sequencing, pretreatment tumors also underwent whole exome sequencing and RNA sequencing. Durable clinical benefit was achieved by nine patients but not by the remaining 20. Around 29 patients had pretreatment blood TCR-seq, some 25 had at least one posttreatment blood collection, and some 25 had tumor TCR-seq.

The germline V gene supplies CDR1 SGHRS and CDR2 YFSETQ. The CDR3 sequence holds 15 residues, the cysteine and phenylalanine included. The read is trimmed to its CDR3 DNA, 45 bases read in frame from base 1. V trim: 2 bases; J trim: 10 bases; unmatched bases: 10. This specimen's time point label, per the study, means: peripheral blood 6 weeks after treatment start. The cohort included under 35 patients with locally advanced or metastatic urothelial carcinoma who were treated at Memorial Sloan Kettering on a trial protocol. Peripheral blood mononuclear cells were collected pretreatment and during treatment, at between 1 and 8 total time points per patient. The Qiagen DNeasy Blood extraction kit was used to purify genomic DNA from total PBMCs and tumor samples. Collected pretreatment and during treatment, PBMCs were isolated and stored as previously described. Points on this clone: Its antigen remains unidentified. Within one base of it there is no much larger clone, and no base qualities were kept.

General conclusions and limits of the study: Small sample size (n ≈ 29) and many exploratory analyses mean the results are intended to be hypothesis-generating. At 3 weeks after the start of treatment, tumor-associated TCR clones in peripheral blood had expanded more in patients with durable benefit (n of about 21, p = 0.022). Improved progression-free and overall survival was associated with having pretreatment peripheral blood TCR clonality below the median.

Each PCR received spiked-in synthetic TCR analog templates so that absolute template abundance could be estimated from read counts. Using the immunoSEQ assay, TCRbeta CDR3 regions were amplified from genomic DNA with bias-controlled V and J gene primers. Sequencing of rearranged TCRbeta segments was performed at approximately 20X coverage. In the original analysis: Sequencing errors were corrected by clustering, and CDR3s were annotated against IMGT so that V, D and J genes could be assigned. Out-of-frame and stop-codon sequences were excluded, and only productive TCRbeta rearrangements were used in downstream analyses. To compute clonality, Shannon entropy was normalized by the log of the number of unique productive sequences and then subtracted from one. Fisher's exact test with Benjamini-Hochberg correction, at a threshold of adjusted p below 0.01, was used to find clones that differed between time points or between blood and tumor. The table was pulled from immuneACCESS by TCRdb, which kept in-frame rearrangements only. Such tables lose some clones; where checked, under half of the loss comes from unresolved V genes, and the rest has no known cause. Clonal size and the V and J genes are those of that table, whereas D and trimming came from the DNA. For this sample the table gives roughly 100,000 clones, of which around 78% were detected only once. Roughly 8% of the sample belongs to the ten largest clones.

The rearrangement joined TRBV5-1 to TRBJ2-1; 9 bases in the middle match TRBD2. This TCR was sampled from a man aged 65 to 85 with urothelial cancer. The sequencing used PBMCs, collected around atezolizumab (anti-PD-L1) treatment. The DNA sequence reads TGCGCCAGCAGCTTTGAAAGCGGGGGGACCCCGGAGCAGTTCTTC. Translated, it gives CASSFESGGTPEQFF.